The 32 T cell receptor beta chains listed next were all sequenced from one sample in a study of blood T cell repertoires in COVID-19. TCRdb keeps only in-frame clones here, not all; method: immunoSEQ multiplex PCR. The sample records about 120,000 clones, about 85% being singletons. Sequenced: peripheral blood. All receptors come from a man of 80 years or more with active or convalescent COVID-19.

J is TRBJ2-3 and V is TRBV7-2; the match to TRBD2 covers 15 bases. Germline V lookup: CDR1 SGHTA, CDR2 FQGNSA. V shed 3 bases, J shed 3 bases, and the junction held 4 bases outside the gene matches. The CDR3 is 17 residues long. The CDR3: CASSFRTSGRETDTQYF. The CDR3 DNA reads as TGTGCCAGCAGCTTTAGGACTAGCGGGAGGGAAACAGATACGCAGTATTTT.

This clone was observed once. The rearrangement links TRBV29-1 to TRBJ2-2, with D perhaps matching TRBD2 (6 bases). There are 15 residues in the CDR3. The germline V and J ends were trimmed by 6 bases and 6 bases, with 20 bases remaining between them. Germline CDR1 reads SQVTM; CDR2 reads ANQGSEA. The CDR3 region is CSVLTLSGDPGELFF. In DNA, the CDR3 is TGCAGCGTCCTCACCCTATCGGGGGACCCCGGGGAGCTGTTTTTT.

The chain couples TRBV19 to TRBJ2-2; D perhaps matches TRBD1 (5 bases). CDR3 size: 14 residues. The ends were cut back, 5 bases at V and 4 bases at J, with 11 bases in the middle. Germline values: CDR1 LNHDA, CDR2 SQIVND (reference sequence). DNA of the CDR3: TGTGCCAGTAGTCTGGGGCAGACCACCGGGGAGCTGTTTTTT. Protein: CASSLGQTTGELFF.

This clone was seen only once. The chain is built from TRBV5-4 and TRBJ2-1; TRBD2 aligns across 8 bases. J lost 9 bases, V lost 4 bases, and 12 bases had no gene match. The CDR3 spans 15 residues. Germline loops: CDR1 SGHNT, CDR2 YYREEE (reference sequence). In DNA form, the CDR3 reads TGTGCCAGCAGCCCTGGGGGACCCGGGAGGGTTGAGCAGTTCTTC. This gives the protein CASSPGGPGRVEQFF.

The genes are TRBV6-5 and TRBJ1-3; no definite D call. The V end lost 0 bases, the J end lost 0 bases, and 9 bases lay between the germline ends. The CDR3 covers 16 residues. Germline CDR1 reads MNHEY; CDR2 reads SVGAGI. Written as DNA, the CDR3 is TGTGCCAGCAGTTACTCGCCACAGAGCTCTGGAAACACCATATATTTT. Residues: CASSYSPQSSGNTIYF.

The chain links TRBV15 to TRBJ1-2; D not certain. The germline gives CDR1 LNHNV, CDR2 YYDKDF (reference sequence). The ends were cut back, 1 base at V and 0 bases at J, with 15 bases in the middle. The CDR3 sequence is 17 residues long. CDR3 protein: CATSRGIPRKANYGYTF. In DNA form, the CDR3 reads TGTGCCACCAGCAGAGGCATCCCTAGGAAGGCTAACTATGGCTACACCTTC.

The chain combines TRBV18 with TRBJ2-6; D unclear. Per germline, CDR1 KGHSH and CDR2 LQKENI. V lost 5 bases and J 4 bases, leaving 9 bases between the germline ends. The CDR3 length is 14 residues. The CDR3 DNA reads TGTGCCAGCTCAACCGACGGGGGGGCCAACGTCCTGACTTTC. Protein sequence: CASSTDGGANVLTF.

The V and J genes are TRBV5-6 and TRBJ1-2; 7 nucleotides align to TRBD1. The V segment lost 2 bases and the J segment 8 bases; nucleotides outside the gene matches: 3. Germline V gene data show CDR1 as SGHDT and CDR2 as YYEEEE. This CDR3 is 12 amino acids long. This CDR3 reads CASSLDRVGYTF. As DNA, the CDR3 is TGTGCCAGCAGCTTAGACAGGGTCGGCTACACCTTC.

The chain recombines TRBV18 with TRBJ2-5; 11 bases are a match to TRBD2. V was pared by 2 bases and J by 1 base, with 0 bases of the junction left unmatched. The germline V gene has CDR1 KGHSH and CDR2 LQKENI. The CDR3 extends over 15 amino acids. CDR3 sequence: CASSPGTSGQETQYF. CDR3 nucleotides: TGTGCCAGCTCACCAGGGACTAGCGGCCAAGAGACCCAGTACTTC.

The V and J genes are TRBV18 and TRBJ2-5; D is undetermined. The CDR3 consists of 11 residues. V lost 3 bases and J 5 bases, leaving 4 bases between the germline ends. The germline gives CDR1 KGHSH, CDR2 LQKENI. CDR3 amino acids: CASSPEETQYF. The CDR3 bases are TGTGCCAGCTCACCGGAGGAGACCCAGTACTTC.

The rearrangement links TRBV6-2 or TRBV6-3 to TRBJ2-2; a possible D gene is TRBD2 (5 bases). The germline gives CDR1 MNHEY, CDR2 SVGEGT. Trimming cost V 2 bases and J 5 bases, with 21 bases left between them. The CDR3 runs 18 residues. The CDR3 loop reads CASSYHPGAPWRTGELFF. In DNA, the CDR3 is TGTGCCAGCAGTTACCATCCCGGTGCCCCTTGGAGGACCGGGGAGCTGTTTTTT.

This clone was picked up a small number of times. The chain is built from TRBV5-1 and TRBJ2-5, with 8 bases matching TRBD1. The germline CDR1 and CDR2 sequences are SGHRS and YFSETQ. This CDR3 is 15 amino acids long. The J segment lost 0 bases and the V segment lost 4 bases, leaving 5 bases of the junction unmatched. The CDR3: CASSAGQGYQETQYF. In DNA form, the CDR3 reads TGCGCCAGCAGCGCTGGACAGGGCTACCAAGAGACCCAGTACTTC.

The genes are TRBV29-1 and TRBJ1-2, with D unresolved. V shed 5 bases and J shed 8 bases, with 9 bases lying between them. Germline-derived CDR1 and CDR2 are SQVTM and ANQGSEA. The CDR3 has 10 amino acids. CDR3 DNA sequence: TGCAGCGTTTCCAGTCCCGGCTACACCTTC. As protein: CSVSSPGYTF.

V gene TRBV7-9 combines with J gene TRBJ2-7, with 10 bases identical to TRBD2. With V trimmed by 5 bases and J by 3 bases, 4 bases remained unmatched. Germline V gives CDR1 SEHNR, CDR2 FQNEAQ (reference sequence). This CDR3 has 14 residues. The CDR3 DNA reads TGTGCCAGCAGCCGGGGACTAGCGAGCTACGAGCAGTACTTC. This translates into CASSRGLASYEQYF.

This clone was recorded once. V is TRBV15 and J is TRBJ2-3; maybe TRBD1 (5 bases). The CDR3 has 14 amino acids. Trimming removed 1 base from V and 0 bases from J, with 5 bases in between. Germline loops: CDR1 LNHNV, CDR2 YYDKDF (reference sequence). The CDR3 nucleotides read TGTGCCACCAGCAGAGGGGGCAGCACAGATACGCAGTATTTT. Translation gives CATSRGGSTDTQYF.

The chain has TRBV9 and TRBJ2-2; 8 bases align to TRBD1. The germline CDR1 and CDR2 sequences are SGDLS and YYNGEE. The CDR3 runs 17 residues. Trimming took 3 bases from V and 5 from J; bases not matched to a gene: 12. The CDR3 is CASSAKRTGSRTGELFF. CDR3 nucleotide sequence: TGTGCCAGCAGCGCCAAAAGGACAGGGAGTAGGACCGGGGAGCTGTTTTTT.

The chain couples TRBV5-1 to TRBJ2-7, with 10 positions matching TRBD1. The CDR3 runs 14 residues. V lost 4 bases to trimming and J lost 5 bases; unmatched junction nucleotides: 6. CDR1 SGHRS and CDR2 YFSETQ come from the germline V gene. CDR3: CASSLRDRGNEQYF. DNA of the CDR3: TGCGCCAGCAGCCTCCGGGACAGGGGCAACGAGCAGTACTTC.

This rearrangement joins TRBV19 to TRBJ1-1; TRBD1 matches at 8 bases. After removal of 6 bases from V and 5 bases from J, the junction contained 5 bases not matched to a gene. This CDR3 is 13 amino acids long. Germline V gene lookup returns CDR1 LNHDA and CDR2 SQIVND (reference sequence). The CDR3 region has the DNA TGTGCCAGTAGCCGGACAGGGTTAACTGAAGCTTTCTTT. Encoded protein: CASSRTGLTEAFF.

The chain joins TRBV19 to TRBJ2-5, with TRBD2 as a possible D gene (6 bases). V shed 6 bases and J shed 2 bases, with 16 bases lying between them. CDR1 is LNHDA and CDR2 is SQIVND in the germline V gene (reference sequence). The CDR3 extends over 15 amino acids. The CDR3 loop is CASSEGGARQETQYF. The CDR3 DNA follows: TGTGCCAGTAGCGAAGGAGGGGCCCGTCAAGAGACCCAGTACTTC.

The chain joins TRBV5-1 to TRBJ2-7; D gene ambiguous. CDR3 size: 11 residues. The V end lost 0 bases, the J end lost 7 bases, and 5 bases lay between the germline ends. Germline V gives CDR1 SGHRS, CDR2 YFSETQ. The CDR3 DNA reads as TGCGCCAGCAGCTTGGGTCAGGAGCAGTACTTC. Translating gives CASSLGQEQYF. The whole variable domain, filled in from reference TRBV5-1 and TRBJ2-7, reads KAGVTQTPRYLIKTRGQQVTLSCSPISGHRSVSWYQQTPGQGLQFLFEYFSETQRNKGNFPGRFSGRQFSNSRSEMNVSTLELGDSALYLCASSLGQEQYFGPGTRLTVT.

The chain couples TRBV14 to TRBJ2-7; a weak D match, TRBD2 (7 bases). The CDR3 sequence is 18 residues long. Germline V gene data show CDR1 as SGHDN and CDR2 as FVKESK. V lost 4 bases and J 0 bases, leaving 22 bases between the germline ends. CDR3: CASSLTRTRGAHSYEQYF. CDR3 DNA sequence: TGTGCCAGCAGCCTTACGAGGACTCGGGGGGCCCACTCCTACGAGCAGTACTTC.

This rearrangement joins TRBV5-6 to TRBJ2-5, with a possible D match to TRBD2 (6 bases). This CDR3 region has 14 residues. Trimming stripped 2 bases from V and 1 base from J, with 9 bases between. Germline CDR1 reads SGHDT; CDR2 reads YYEEEE. The CDR3 sequence: CASSFKGGQETQYF. DNA of the CDR3: TGTGCCAGCAGCTTCAAGGGAGGCCAAGAGACCCAGTACTTC.

J is TRBJ1-2 and V is TRBV12-3 or TRBV12-4; D perhaps matches TRBD1 (5 bases). This CDR3 region has 13 residues. V lost 6 bases and J lost 8, with 16 bases in between. The CDR3 protein is CASSVQEGVGYTF. DNA for the CDR3: TGTGCCAGCAGCGTACAGGAAGGCGTGGGCTACACCTTC.

CDR3 bases: TGCAGCGTTCGGGGAAGCGGGGACACTGAAGCTTTCTTT. It is translated as CSVRGSGDTEAFF. The V gene is TRBV29-1, the J gene TRBJ1-1; D is undetermined. Between the trimmed V and J ends, which lost 5 bases and 3 bases, there was a span of 13 bases. There are 13 residues in the CDR3. Germline CDR1 is SQVTM and CDR2 is ANQGSEA.

This clone was seen once. The chain employs TRBV6-4 and TRBJ2-2; D not resolved. V lost 2 bases, J lost 7 bases, and 8 bases lay in between. Germline V lookup: CDR1 MRHNA, CDR2 SNTAGT. This CDR3 region has 13 residues. This CDR3 is CASSDPPIGELFF. DNA for the CDR3: TGTGCCAGCAGTGACCCCCCAATCGGGGAGCTGTTTTTT.

V usage is TRBV11-2 and J usage is TRBJ1-5; D remains ambiguous. The CDR3 runs 15 residues. Germline V gene lookup returns CDR1 SGHAT and CDR2 FQNNGV. The V and J ends lost 1 base and 4 bases respectively, with 11 bases between them. CDR3 DNA sequence: TGTGCCAGCAGCTTAGGGGTTCGGAGAAATCAGCCCCAGCATTTT. Encoded protein: CASSLGVRRNQPQHF.

The rearrangement joins TRBV10-3 to TRBJ1-1; D remains ambiguous. Germline values: CDR1 ENHRY, CDR2 SYGVKD. Trimming stripped 0 bases from V and 3 bases from J, with 8 bases between. CDR3 length: 14 amino acids. The CDR3 reads CAISESPDYTEAFF. The DNA of the CDR3 is TGTGCCATCAGTGAGTCCCCGGACTACACTGAAGCTTTCTTT.

This clone was detected only once. The chain has TRBV7-9 and TRBJ2-6, with D perhaps matching TRBD1 (6 bases). V was clipped by 7 bases and J by 0 bases, with 19 bases between them. Germline lookup yields CDR1 SEHNR and CDR2 FQNEAQ (reference sequence). The CDR3 has 18 residues. The chain's CDR3 is CASTQRGQRSSGANVLTF. CDR3 coding DNA: TGTGCCAGCACCCAGAGGGGACAAAGATCCTCTGGGGCCAACGTCCTGACTTTC.

V is TRBV10-1 and J is TRBJ2-2; TRBD2 matches at 10 bases. Germline CDR1 reads WNHNN; CDR2 reads SYGVQD (reference sequence). Trimming removed 6 bases from V and 2 bases from J; junction bases left unmatched: 6. CDR3 length: 16 residues. The chain's CDR3 is CASSKPSGRNTGELFF. DNA of the CDR3: TGCGCCAGCAGCAAGCCTAGCGGGAGAAACACCGGGGAGCTGTTTTTT.

V usage is TRBV18 and J usage is TRBJ2-1; TRBD2 might be the D (6 bases). The ends were cut back, 4 bases at V and 11 bases at J, with 15 bases in the middle. CDR1 is KGHSH and CDR2 is LQKENI in the germline V gene. The CDR3 loop spans 13 amino acids. CDR3 sequence reads: CASSLDTTRQQFF. DNA of the CDR3: TGTGCCAGCTCACTGGATACGACTAGGCAGCAGTTCTTC.

This clone was found once. The V and J genes are TRBV10-3 and TRBJ1-4, with D perhaps TRBD1 (6 bases). V lost 2 bases, J lost 3 bases, and 13 bases lay in between. The CDR3 loop spans 16 amino acids. The germline gives CDR1 ENHRY, CDR2 SYGVKD. The CDR3 sequence is CAISETPDSSNEKLFF. The CDR3 DNA reads as TGTGCCATCAGTGAGACCCCGGACAGTTCTAATGAAAAACTGTTTTTT.

The chain couples TRBV7-2 to TRBJ1-4; no firm D call. The CDR3 loop spans 15 amino acids. CDR1 and CDR2 (germline): SGHTA, FQGNSA. Trimming removed 5 bases from V and 4 bases from J, with 14 bases in between. CDR3 sequence reads: CASSPNGEYNEKLFF. The CDR3 DNA follows: TGTGCCAGCAGCCCCAATGGGGAGTATAATGAAAAACTGTTTTTT.